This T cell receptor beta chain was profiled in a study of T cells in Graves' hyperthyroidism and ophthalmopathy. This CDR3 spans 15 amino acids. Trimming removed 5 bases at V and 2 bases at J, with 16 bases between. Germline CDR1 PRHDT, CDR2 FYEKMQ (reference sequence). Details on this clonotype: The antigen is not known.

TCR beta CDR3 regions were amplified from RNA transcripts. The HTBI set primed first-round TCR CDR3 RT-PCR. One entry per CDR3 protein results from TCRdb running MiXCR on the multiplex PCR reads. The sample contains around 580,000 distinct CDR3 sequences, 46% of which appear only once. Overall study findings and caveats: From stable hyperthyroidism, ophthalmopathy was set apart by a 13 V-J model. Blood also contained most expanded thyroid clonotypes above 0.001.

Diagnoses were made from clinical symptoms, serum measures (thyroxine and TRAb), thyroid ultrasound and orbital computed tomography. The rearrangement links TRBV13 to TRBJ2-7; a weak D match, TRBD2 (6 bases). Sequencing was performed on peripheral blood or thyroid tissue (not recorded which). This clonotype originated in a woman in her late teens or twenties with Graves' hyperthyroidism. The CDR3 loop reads CASSRTGTLPYEQYF. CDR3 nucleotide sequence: TGTGCCAGCAGCCGAACCGGGACTTTACCCTACGAGCAGTACTTC.